Included here is one T cell receptor (beta chain) sequence, with context. The specificity of this receptor is unknown. No base-level quality is on record; no much larger clone is a single base apart. Other DNA variants within this sample encode the same CDR3. This specimen belongs to a study of blood T cell repertoires in COVID-19 (dated by TCRdb to 2020 to 2022). Regarding the research as a whole: Samples from collaborators originated in the United States, Italy and Spain and spanned both the acute and convalescent phases of COVID-19. The dataset comprised deeply sampled blood TCRbeta repertoires from subjects exposed to, actively infected with, or recovered from COVID-19. The prospective study material was composed of cDNA or gDNA derived from T cells, B-cell-depleted T cells, or PBMCs. The samples were drawn from two sources: the first 160 participants of the ongoing ImmuneRACE study, and some 1,300 subjects contributed by 6 global collaborators. Where HLA class I and class II types were available, the types were taken from metadata supplied by the sample provider, not from assay-based typing. The repertoires were made available in a free public database intended to serve as a resource for research on the immune response to SARS-CoV-2. The sample metadata nearly always contained a de-identified subject ID, COVID-19 status, age in years and sex.

TCRbeta CDR3 regions were amplified from genomic DNA by means of the immunoSEQ Assay, a bias-controlled multiplex PCR. Regarding the original processing steps: The number of nucleated cells in each sample was estimated by amplification of reference gene primers within the assay. Sequence reads were collapsed and filtered to measure the absolute abundance of every unique TCRbeta CDR3 rearrangement. For each sample, productive Simpson clonality was calculated by taking the square root of Simpson's diversity index across productive rearrangements. TCRdb retrieved this table from immuneACCESS and kept in-frame rearrangements only. Not all clones are present; in checked studies, unresolved V genes account for under half, and no reason is known for the remainder. That table supplies the V and J calls and clone size; D and trimming were determined from the DNA. This sample is represented by hundreds of thousands of clones; 65% to 90% of them were singletons. The leading ten clones occupy approximately 6.1% of the sample.

Whole blood was collected in K2EDTA tubes by collaborating institutions according to the institutions' own protocols. For TCRbeta analysis, collaborators shipped samples in one of three forms: frozen whole blood, isolated PBMCs, or DNA extracted from either of those sample types. CDR1 SQVTM and CDR2 ANQGSEA are derived from the germline V gene. The V end loses 4 bases and the J end loses 2 bases, and a stretch of 8 bases separates them. Counted from cysteine to phenylalanine, this CDR3 has 12 amino acids. The read is trimmed to its CDR3 DNA, 36 bases read in frame from base 1. On the study overall, not on this receptor specifically: The quantity of clinical and demographic metadata differed by source and by participant and was supplied without curation.

The rearrangement combines TRBV29-1 with TRBJ1-1; possibly the D gene is TRBD1, per 5 matching bases. This clonotype was sampled from an older man with acute or convalescent COVID-19. Sequences were obtained from peripheral blood. The CDR3 protein: CSVGTGNTEAFF. The bases read TGCAGCGTTGGTACAGGAAACACTGAAGCTTTCTTT.